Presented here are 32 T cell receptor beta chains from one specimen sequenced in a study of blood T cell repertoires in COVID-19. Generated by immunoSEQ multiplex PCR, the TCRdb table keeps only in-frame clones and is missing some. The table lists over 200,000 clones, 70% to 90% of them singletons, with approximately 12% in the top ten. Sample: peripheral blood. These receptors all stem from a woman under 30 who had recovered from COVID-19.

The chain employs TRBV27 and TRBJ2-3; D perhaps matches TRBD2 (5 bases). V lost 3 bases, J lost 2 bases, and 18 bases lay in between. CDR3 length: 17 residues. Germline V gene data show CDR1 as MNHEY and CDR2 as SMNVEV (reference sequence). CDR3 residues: CASSFQFEGEYTDTQYF. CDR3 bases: TGTGCCAGCAGTTTCCAGTTTGAGGGAGAGTACACAGATACGCAGTATTTT.

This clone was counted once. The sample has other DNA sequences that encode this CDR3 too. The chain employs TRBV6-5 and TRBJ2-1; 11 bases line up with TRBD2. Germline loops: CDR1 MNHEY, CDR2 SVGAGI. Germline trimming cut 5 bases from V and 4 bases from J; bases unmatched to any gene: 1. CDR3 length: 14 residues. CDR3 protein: CASSRLAGYNEQFF. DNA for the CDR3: TGTGCCAGCAGTCGACTAGCGGGGTACAATGAGCAGTTCTTC.

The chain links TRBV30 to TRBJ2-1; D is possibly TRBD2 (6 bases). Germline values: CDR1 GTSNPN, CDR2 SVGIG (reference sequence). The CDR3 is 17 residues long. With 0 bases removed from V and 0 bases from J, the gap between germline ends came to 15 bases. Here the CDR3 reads CAWSVPGSGGSYNEQFF. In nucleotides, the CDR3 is TGTGCCTGGAGTGTACCGGGTAGCGGAGGCTCCTACAATGAGCAGTTCTTC. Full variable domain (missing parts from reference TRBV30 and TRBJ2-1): SQTIHQWPATLVQPVGSPLSLECTVEGTSNPNLYWYRQAAGRGLQLLFYSVGIGQISSEVPQNLSASRPQDRQFILSSKKLLLSDSGFYLCAWSVPGSGGSYNEQFFGPGTRLTVL.

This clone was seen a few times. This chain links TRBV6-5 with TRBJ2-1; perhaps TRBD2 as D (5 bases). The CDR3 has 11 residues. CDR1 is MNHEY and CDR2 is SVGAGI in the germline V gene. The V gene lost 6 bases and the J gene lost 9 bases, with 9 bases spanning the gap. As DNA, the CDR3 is TGTGCCAGCAGGGGAGTGGGTGAGCAGTTCTTC. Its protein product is CASRGVGEQFF.

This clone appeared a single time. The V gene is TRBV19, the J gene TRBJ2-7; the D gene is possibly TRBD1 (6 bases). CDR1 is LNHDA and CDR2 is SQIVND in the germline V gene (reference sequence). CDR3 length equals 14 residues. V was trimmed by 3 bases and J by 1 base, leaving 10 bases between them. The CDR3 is CASSIGTPSYEQYF. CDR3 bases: TGTGCCAGTAGTATTGGGACACCTTCCTACGAGCAGTACTTC.

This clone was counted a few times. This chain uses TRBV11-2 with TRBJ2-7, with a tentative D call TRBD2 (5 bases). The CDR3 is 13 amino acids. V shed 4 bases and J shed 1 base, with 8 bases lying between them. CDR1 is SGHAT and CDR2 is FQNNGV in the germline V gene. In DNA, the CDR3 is TGTGCCAGCAGCTCAACTAGATCCTACGAGCAGTACTTC. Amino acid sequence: CASSSTRSYEQYF.

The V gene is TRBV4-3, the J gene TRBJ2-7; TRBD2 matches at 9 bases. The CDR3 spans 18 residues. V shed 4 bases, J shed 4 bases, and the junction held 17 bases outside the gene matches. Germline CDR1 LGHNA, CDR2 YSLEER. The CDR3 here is CASSPGSSASGVFYEQYF. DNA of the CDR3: TGCGCCAGCAGCCCCGGAAGCTCGGCTAGCGGGGTTTTTTACGAGCAGTACTTC.

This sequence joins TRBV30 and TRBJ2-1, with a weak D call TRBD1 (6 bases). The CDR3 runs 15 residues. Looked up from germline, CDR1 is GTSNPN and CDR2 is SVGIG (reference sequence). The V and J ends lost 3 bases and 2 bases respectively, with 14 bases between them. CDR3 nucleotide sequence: TGTGCCTGGAGATTAAAGGGGGTCGCCTACAATGAGCAGTTCTTC. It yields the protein CAWRLKGVAYNEQFF.

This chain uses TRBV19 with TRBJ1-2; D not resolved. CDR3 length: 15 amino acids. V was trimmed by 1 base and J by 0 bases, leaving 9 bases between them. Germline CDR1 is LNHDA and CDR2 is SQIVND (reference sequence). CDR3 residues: CASSIVSTTNYGYTF. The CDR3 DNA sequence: TGTGCCAGTAGTATAGTTAGCACAACTAACTATGGCTACACCTTC.

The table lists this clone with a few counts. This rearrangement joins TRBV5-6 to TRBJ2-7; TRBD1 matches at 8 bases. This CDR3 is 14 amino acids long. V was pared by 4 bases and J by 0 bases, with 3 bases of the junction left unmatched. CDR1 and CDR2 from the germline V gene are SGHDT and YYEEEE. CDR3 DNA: TGTGCCAGCAGCGAAGGGACAGGCTCCTACGAGCAGTACTTC. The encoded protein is CASSEGTGSYEQYF.

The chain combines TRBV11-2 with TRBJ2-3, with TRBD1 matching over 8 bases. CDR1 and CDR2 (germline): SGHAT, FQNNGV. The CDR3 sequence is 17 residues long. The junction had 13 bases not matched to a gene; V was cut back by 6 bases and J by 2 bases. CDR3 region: CASRGMRQGPTTDTQYF. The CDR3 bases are TGTGCCAGCAGGGGGATGAGACAGGGGCCCACCACAGATACGCAGTATTTT.

CDR3 sequence (DNA): TGTGCCAGCAGTTTCGGAGGGGACTATGGCTACACCTTC. It translates to CASSFGGDYGYTF. V usage is TRBV6-6 and J usage is TRBJ1-2; D perhaps matches TRBD1 (5 bases). V was shortened by 4 bases and J by 3 bases, with 9 bases between the two germline ends. This CDR3 comprises 13 residues. Germline lookup yields CDR1 MNHNY and CDR2 SVGAGI (reference sequence).

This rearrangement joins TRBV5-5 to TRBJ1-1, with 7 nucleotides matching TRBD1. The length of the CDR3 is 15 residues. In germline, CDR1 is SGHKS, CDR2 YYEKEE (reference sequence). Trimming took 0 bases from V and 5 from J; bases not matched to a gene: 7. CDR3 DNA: TGTGCCAGCAGCTTGGCCGAGGGGGCAGGGACTGAAGCTTTCTTT. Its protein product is CASSLAEGAGTEAFF.

CDR3 region: CASSVSRSSYEQYF. The CDR3 nucleotides read TGTGCCAGTAGTGTTAGCCGGAGCTCCTACGAGCAGTACTTC. This rearrangement joins TRBV19 to TRBJ2-7; D gene unclear. From germline, CDR1 is LNHDA and CDR2 SQIVND (reference sequence). Trimming removed 5 bases from V and 0 bases from J, with 11 bases in between. The CDR3 is made up of 14 amino acids.

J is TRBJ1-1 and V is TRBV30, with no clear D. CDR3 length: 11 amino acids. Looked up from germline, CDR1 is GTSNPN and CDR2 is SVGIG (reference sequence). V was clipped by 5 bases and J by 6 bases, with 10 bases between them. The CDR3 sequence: CAWDGRAEAFF. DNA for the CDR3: TGTGCCTGGGATGGGAGGGCTGAAGCTTTCTTT.

CDR3 nucleotides: TGTGCCAGCAGTTTCTCTGACAGGGGGAGTCGCACTGAAGCTTTCTTT. This translates into CASSFSDRGSRTEAFF. The V and J genes are TRBV6-2 or TRBV6-3 and TRBJ1-1, with 9 bases lining up with TRBD1. The V gene's germline CDR1 is MNHEY and CDR2 SVGEGT. V dropped 4 bases and J dropped 4; count of bases not matched to a gene: 10. The CDR3 is 16 residues long.

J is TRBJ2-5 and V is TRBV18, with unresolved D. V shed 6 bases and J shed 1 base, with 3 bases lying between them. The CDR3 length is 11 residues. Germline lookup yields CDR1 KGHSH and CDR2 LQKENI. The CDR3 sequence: CASSSQETQYF. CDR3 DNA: TGTGCCAGCTCGAGCCAAGAGACCCAGTACTTC.

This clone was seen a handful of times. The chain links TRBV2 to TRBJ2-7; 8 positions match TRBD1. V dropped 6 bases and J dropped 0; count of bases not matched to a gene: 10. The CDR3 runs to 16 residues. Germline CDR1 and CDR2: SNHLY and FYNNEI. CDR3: CASRVDRDRISYEQYF. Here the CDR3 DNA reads TGTGCCAGCAGGGTGGACCGGGACAGGATCTCCTACGAGCAGTACTTC.

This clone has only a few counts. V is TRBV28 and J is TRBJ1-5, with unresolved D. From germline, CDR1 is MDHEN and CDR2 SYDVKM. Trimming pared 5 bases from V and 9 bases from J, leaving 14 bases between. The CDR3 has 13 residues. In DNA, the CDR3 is TGTGCCAGCAGTCCGCCCCAGCGGGGGCCCCAGCATTTT. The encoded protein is CASSPPQRGPQHF.

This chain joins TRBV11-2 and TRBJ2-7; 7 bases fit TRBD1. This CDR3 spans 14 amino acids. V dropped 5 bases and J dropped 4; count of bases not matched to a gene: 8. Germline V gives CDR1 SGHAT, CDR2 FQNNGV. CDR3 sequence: CASSLTGDWYEQYF. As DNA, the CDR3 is TGTGCCAGCAGCCTAACAGGGGATTGGTACGAGCAGTACTTC. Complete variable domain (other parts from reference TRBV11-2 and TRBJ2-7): EAGVAQSPRYKIIEKRQSVAFWCNPISGHATLYWYQQILGQGPKLLIQFQNNGVVDDSQLPKDRFSAERLKGVDSTLKIQPAKLEDSAVYLCASSLTGDWYEQYFGPGTRLTVT.

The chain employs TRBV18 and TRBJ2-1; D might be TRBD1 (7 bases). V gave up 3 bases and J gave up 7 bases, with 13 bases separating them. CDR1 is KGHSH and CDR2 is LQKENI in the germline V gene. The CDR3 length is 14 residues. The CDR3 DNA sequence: TGTGCCAGCTCACCCTCGACAGGGAGGAATGAGCAGTTCTTC. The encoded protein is CASSPSTGRNEQFF.

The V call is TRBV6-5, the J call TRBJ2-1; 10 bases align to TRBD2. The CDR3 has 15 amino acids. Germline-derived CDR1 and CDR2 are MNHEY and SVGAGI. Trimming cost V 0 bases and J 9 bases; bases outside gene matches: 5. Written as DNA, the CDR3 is TGTGCCAGCAGTTACTCAACTAGCGGGAAGGGTGAGCAGTTCTTC. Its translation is CASSYSTSGKGEQFF.

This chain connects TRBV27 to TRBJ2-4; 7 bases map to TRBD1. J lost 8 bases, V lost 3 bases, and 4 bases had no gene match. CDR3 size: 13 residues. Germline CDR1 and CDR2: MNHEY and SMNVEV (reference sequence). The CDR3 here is CASSFRGLDIQYF. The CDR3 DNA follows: TGTGCCAGCAGTTTCAGGGGGTTGGACATTCAGTACTTC.

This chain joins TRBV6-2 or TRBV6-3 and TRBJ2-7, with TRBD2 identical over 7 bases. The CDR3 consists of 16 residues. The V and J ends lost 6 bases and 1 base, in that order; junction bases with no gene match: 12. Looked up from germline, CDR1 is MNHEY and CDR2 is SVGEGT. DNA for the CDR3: TGTGCCAGCAGCCCCAGGCTAGCGGTACAATCCTACGAGCAGTACTTC. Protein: CASSPRLAVQSYEQYF.

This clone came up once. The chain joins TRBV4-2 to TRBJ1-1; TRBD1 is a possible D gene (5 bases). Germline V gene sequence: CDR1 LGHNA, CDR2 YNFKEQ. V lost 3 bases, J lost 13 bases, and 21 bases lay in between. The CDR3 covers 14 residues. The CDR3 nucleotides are TGTGCCAGCAGCCAGGAGGGAGGGGTGGACGGGGGTTTCTTT. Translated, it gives CASSQEGGVDGGFF.

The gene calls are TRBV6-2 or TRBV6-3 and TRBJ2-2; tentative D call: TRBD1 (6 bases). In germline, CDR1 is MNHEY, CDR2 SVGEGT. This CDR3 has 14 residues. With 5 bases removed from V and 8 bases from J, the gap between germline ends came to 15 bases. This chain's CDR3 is CASSDPGQPGELFF. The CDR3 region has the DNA TGTGCCAGCAGTGACCCGGGACAACCAGGGGAGCTGTTTTTT.

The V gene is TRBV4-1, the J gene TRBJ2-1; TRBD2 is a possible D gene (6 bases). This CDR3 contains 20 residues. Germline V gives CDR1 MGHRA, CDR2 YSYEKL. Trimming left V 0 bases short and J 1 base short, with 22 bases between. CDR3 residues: CASSQDPPGSGGVSYNEQFF. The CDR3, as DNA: TGCGCCAGCAGCCAAGATCCCCCAGGGAGCGGCGGGGTGTCCTACAATGAGCAGTTCTTC.

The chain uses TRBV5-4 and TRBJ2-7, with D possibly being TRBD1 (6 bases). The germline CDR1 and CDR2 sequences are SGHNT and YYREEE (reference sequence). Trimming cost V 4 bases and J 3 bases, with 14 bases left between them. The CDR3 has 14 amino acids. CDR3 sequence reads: CASSPGQLRYEQYF. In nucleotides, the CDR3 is TGTGCCAGCAGCCCAGGACAGTTACGCTACGAGCAGTACTTC.

As DNA, the CDR3 is TGTGCCAGCAGCGAGGGGGGCGGGAGCGGCAATGAGCAGTTCTTC. It yields the protein CASSEGGGSGNEQFF. The V call is TRBV9, the J call TRBJ2-1; D is possibly TRBD2 (7 bases). V lost 3 bases, J lost 6 bases, and 16 bases lay in between. Germline values: CDR1 SGDLS, CDR2 YYNGEE. The CDR3 runs to 15 residues.

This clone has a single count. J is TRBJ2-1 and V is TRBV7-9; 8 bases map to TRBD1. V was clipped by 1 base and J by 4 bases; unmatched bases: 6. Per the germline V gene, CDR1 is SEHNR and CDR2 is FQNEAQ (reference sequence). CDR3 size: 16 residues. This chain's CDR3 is CASSLGVGTGYNEQFF. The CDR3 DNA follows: TGTGCCAGCAGCTTAGGGGTCGGGACAGGTTACAATGAGCAGTTCTTC.

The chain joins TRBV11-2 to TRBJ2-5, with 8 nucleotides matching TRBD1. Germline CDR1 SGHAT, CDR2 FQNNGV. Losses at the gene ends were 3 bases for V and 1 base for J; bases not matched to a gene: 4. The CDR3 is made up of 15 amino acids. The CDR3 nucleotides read TGTGCCAGCAGCTTCCTGACAGGGGTCCAAGAGACCCAGTACTTC. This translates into CASSFLTGVQETQYF.

For the CDR3, the DNA is TGTGCCAGCAGTGAAGCTCGGACAGCCTACAATGAGCAGTTCTTC. Residues: CASSEARTAYNEQFF. The chain couples TRBV2 to TRBJ2-1; D might be TRBD1 (6 bases). CDR3 length: 15 residues. Per the germline V gene, CDR1 is SNHLY and CDR2 is FYNNEI. Trimming pared 0 bases from V and 2 bases from J, leaving 8 bases between.